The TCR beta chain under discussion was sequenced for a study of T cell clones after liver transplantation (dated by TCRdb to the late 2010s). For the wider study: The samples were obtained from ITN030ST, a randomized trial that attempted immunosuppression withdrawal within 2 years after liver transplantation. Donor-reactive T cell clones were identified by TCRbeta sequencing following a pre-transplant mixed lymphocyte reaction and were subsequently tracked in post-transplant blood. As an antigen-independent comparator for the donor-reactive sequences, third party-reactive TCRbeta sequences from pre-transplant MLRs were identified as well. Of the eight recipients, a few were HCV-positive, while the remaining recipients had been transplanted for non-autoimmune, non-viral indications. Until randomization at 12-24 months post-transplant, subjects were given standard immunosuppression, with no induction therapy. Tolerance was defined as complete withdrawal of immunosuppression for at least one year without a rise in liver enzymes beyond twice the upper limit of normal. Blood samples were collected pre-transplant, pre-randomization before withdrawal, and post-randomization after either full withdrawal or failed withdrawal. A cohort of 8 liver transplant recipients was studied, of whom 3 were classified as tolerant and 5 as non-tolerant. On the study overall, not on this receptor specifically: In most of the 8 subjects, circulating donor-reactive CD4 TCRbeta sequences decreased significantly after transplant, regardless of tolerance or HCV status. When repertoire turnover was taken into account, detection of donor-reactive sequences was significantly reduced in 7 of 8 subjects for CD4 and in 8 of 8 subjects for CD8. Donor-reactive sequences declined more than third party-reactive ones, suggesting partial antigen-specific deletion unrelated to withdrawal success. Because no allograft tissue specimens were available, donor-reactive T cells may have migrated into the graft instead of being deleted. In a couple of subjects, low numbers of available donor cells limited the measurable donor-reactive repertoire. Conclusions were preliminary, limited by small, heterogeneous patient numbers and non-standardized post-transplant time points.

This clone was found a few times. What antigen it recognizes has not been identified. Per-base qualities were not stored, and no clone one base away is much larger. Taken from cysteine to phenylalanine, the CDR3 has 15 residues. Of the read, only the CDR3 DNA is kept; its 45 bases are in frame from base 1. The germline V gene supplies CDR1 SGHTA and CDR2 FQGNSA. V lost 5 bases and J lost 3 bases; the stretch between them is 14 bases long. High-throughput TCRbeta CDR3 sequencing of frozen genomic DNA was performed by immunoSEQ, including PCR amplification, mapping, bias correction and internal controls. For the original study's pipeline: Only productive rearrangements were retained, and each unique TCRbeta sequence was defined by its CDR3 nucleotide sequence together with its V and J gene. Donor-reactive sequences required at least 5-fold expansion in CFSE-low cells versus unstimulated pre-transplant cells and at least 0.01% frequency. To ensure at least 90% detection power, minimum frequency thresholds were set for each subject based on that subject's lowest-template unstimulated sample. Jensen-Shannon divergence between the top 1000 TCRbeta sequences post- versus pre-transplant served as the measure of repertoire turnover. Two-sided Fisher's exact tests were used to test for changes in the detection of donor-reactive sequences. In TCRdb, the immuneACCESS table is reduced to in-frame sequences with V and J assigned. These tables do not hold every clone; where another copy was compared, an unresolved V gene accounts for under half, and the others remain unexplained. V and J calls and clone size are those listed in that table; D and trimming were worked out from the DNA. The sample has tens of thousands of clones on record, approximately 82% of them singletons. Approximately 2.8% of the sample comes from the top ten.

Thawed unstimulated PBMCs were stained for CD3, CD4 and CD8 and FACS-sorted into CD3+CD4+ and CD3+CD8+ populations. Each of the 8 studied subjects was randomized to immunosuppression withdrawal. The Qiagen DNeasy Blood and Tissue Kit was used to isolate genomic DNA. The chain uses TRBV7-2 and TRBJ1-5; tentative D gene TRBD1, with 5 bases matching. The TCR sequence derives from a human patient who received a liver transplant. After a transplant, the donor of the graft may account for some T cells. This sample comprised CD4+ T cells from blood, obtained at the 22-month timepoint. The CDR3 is CASSRGTDFNQPQHF. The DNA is TGTGCCAGCAGCCGTGGGACGGACTTCAATCAGCCCCAGCATTTT. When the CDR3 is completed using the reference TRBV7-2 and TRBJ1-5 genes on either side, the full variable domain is GAGVSQSPSNKVTEKGKDVELRCDPISGHTALYWYRQSLGQGLEFLIYFQGNSAPDKSGLPSDRFSAERTGGSVSTLTIQRTQQEDSAVYLCASSRGTDFNQPQHFGDGTRLSIL.